The TCR beta chain under discussion was sequenced for a study of cytomegalovirus exposure and HLA in healthy donors. Study-level findings and limits: When a later analysis compared HLA-associated TCR beta chains with equally common others, the HLA-associated chains turned out to be more clonally expanded and to have lower generation probabilities.

This clone showed up just a few times. Its antigen remains unidentified. At the time of sampling, donors were nominally healthy, though unrecorded immune exposures were likely. PCR used 60 Vbeta primers and 13 Jbeta primers. The protocol was immunoSEQ multiplex PCR, while the TCRdb copy is restricted to in-frame clones and leaves out a portion. The sample records under 200,000 clones, around 75% being singletons. The material sequenced was PBMCs. This receptor was identified in a middle-aged man in good health and CMV-seropositive.

The chain's CDR3 is CARSLFSSEAFF. The CDR3 DNA reads as TGTGCCAGAAGCCTTTTCTCGAGCGAAGCTTTCTTT. The rearrangement uses TRBV5-3 and TRBJ1-1, with no clear D. TRBV5-3 is marked as an open reading frame, function uncertain. The CDR3 runs to 12 residues. The ends were cut back, 4 bases at V and 8 bases at J, with 12 bases in the middle.